This T cell receptor (beta chain) was captured in a study of blood T cell repertoires in COVID-19 (dated by TCRdb to the early 2020s). At the level of the whole study: Collaborator samples came from the United States, Italy and Spain and covered acute and convalescent phases of COVID-19. Where available, HLA class I and class II types were obtained from metadata supplied by the sample provider rather than from assay-based typing. The material from the prospective study consisted of cDNA or gDNA derived from T cells, B-cell-depleted T cells, or PBMCs. The samples were drawn from two sources: the first 160 participants of the ongoing ImmuneRACE study, and 950 to 1,500 subjects contributed by 6 global collaborators. The dataset comprised deeply sampled blood TCRbeta repertoires from subjects exposed to, actively infected with, or recovered from COVID-19. A freely available public database, intended as a resource for researchers studying the immune response to SARS-CoV-2, is where the repertoires were released. Sample metadata almost always included a de-identified subject ID, COVID-19 status, age in years and sex.

The collaborating institutions used their own protocols to collect whole blood in K2EDTA tubes. For TCRbeta analysis, collaborators shipped samples as frozen whole blood, isolated PBMCs, or DNA extracted from either of those sample types. Points the paper makes about the study in general: The quantity of clinical and demographic metadata differed by source and by participant and was supplied without curation.

TCRbeta CDR3 regions were amplified from genomic DNA by means of the immunoSEQ Assay, a bias-controlled multiplex PCR. The published analysis was carried out like this. The number of nucleated cells in each sample was estimated from the amplification of reference gene primers within the assay. To quantify the absolute abundance of each unique TCRbeta CDR3 rearrangement, sequence reads were collapsed and filtered. For each sample, productive Simpson clonality was calculated as the square root of Simpson's diversity index over productive rearrangements. TCRdb provides this immuneACCESS table in a form limited to in-frame rearrangements. Some clones are lacking; in checked studies, under half of them reflect an unresolved V gene, and why the rest are absent is not known. Clone size and the V and J calls come from that table; the DNA yielded D and trimming. Counted in this sample were 100,000 or so clones; approximately 86% of them appeared once. Together, the top ten hold approximately 12% of the sample.

As regards this clone: It lacks a known antigen. Base qualities are missing; no much larger clone stands one base away.

In the germline V gene, CDR1 corresponds to SGHAT and CDR2 to FQNNGV. V is cut by 0 bases and J by 6 bases, and the space between the germline ends is 11 bases. Including the terminal cysteine and phenylalanine, the CDR3 comprises 14 residues. Of the read, only the CDR3 DNA is kept; its 42 bases are in frame from base 1. The sequence derives from a woman aged 60-70 years in a cohort sampled during active or convalescent COVID-19. The chain was built from TRBV11-2 and TRBJ1-1, with the D gene too uncertain to name. The sample comprised peripheral blood. The CDR3 protein sequence reads: CASSLDGQASEAFF. The bases read TGTGCCAGCAGCTTAGATGGGCAGGCCTCTGAAGCTTTCTTT.